This TCR delta chain was recovered during a study of γδ T cells in repeated Plasmodium falciparum infection. Germline V gene data show CDR1 as TSWWSYY and CDR2 as QGS. This CDR3 spans 17 amino acids. TCRdb reanalysed the multiplex PCR reads via CATT. The sample shows approximately 60,000 delta-chain clones, around 1.7% of them seen only once. In this sample, this clone turned up many times. A far larger clone is off by one base, so a read error is likely. This specimen includes other DNA sequences encoding the same CDR3. Gammadelta T cells were flow-sorted from PBMC into Vgamma9/Vdelta2+ and Vdelta2-negative populations for bulk analysis.

The rearrangement joins TRDV1 to TRDJ1, with 8 bases fitting TRDD3. Sequencing was performed on gamma-delta T cells from blood. This sequence originates from a pool of human donors (malaria-infected and uninfected, not separated). CDR3 in amino acids: CALGWGNTLQYTDKLIF. The CDR3 bases are TGTGCTCTTGGCTGGGGGAACACCCTTCAGTACACCGATAAGCTCATCTTT.